The clone carrying this T cell receptor beta chain was recorded once. The data were obtained in a study of blood T cell repertoires in COVID-19. Study summary: Sources were T cells, B-cell-depleted T cells, or PBMCs; the material itself was cDNA or gDNA.

As handled by the study authors: Estimation of nucleated cell counts was performed using reference gene primer amplification. Measured with immunoSEQ multiplex PCR; TCRdb has only the in-frame clones, and not every one. Clone size and the V and J calls come from that table; the DNA yielded D and trimming. The repertoire has around 86,000 clones, about 85% of them found once; the top ten carry under 15%. CDR3 size: 16 residues. Trimming stripped 8 bases from V and 7 bases from J, with 27 bases between. The germline CDR1 and CDR2 sequences are SQVTM and ANQGSEA. Specimen: peripheral blood. The genes are TRBV29-1 and TRBJ2-1; the D gene is possibly TRBD2 (7 bases). The clonotype comes from a human donor in a cohort sampled during active COVID-19. For the CDR3, the DNA is TGCAGCACCAGCAAAAAGGGGGGGGCGCGGCAGAATGAGCAGTTCTTC. Translating gives CSTSKKGGARQNEQFF.